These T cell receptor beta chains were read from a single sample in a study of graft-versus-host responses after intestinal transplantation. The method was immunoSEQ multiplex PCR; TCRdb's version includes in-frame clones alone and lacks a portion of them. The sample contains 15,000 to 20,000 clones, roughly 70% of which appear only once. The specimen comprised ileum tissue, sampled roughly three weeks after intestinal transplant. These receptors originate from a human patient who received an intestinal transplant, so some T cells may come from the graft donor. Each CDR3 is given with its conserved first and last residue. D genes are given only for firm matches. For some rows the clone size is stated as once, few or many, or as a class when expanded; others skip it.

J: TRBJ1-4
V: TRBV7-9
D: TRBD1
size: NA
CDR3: CASSRTGGEEKLFF
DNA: TGTGCCAGCAGCCGGACAGGGGGCGAGGAAAAACTGTTTTTT

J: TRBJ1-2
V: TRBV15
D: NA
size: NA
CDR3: CATSRDDRYYGYTF
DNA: TGTGCCACCAGCAGAGATGACAGATACTATGGCTACACCTTC

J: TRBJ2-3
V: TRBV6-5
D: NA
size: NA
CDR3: CASSYYPGRGWDTQYF
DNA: TGTGCCAGCAGTTATTATCCGGGGAGAGGTTGGGATACGCAGTATTTT

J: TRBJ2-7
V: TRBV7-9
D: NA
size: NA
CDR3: CASSQERFSSYEQYF
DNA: TGTGCCAGCAGCCAAGAGAGGTTCAGCTCCTACGAGCAGTACTTC

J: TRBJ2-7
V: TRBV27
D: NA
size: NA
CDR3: CASSFHYLSYEQYF
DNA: TGTGCCAGCAGTTTTCACTACCTCTCCTACGAGCAGTACTTC

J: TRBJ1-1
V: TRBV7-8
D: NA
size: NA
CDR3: CATGSEAFF
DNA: TGTGCCACCGGGTCTGAAGCTTTCTTT

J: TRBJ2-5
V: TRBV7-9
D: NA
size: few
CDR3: CASSRGTAPLSETQYF
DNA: TGTGCCAGCAGCCGCGGGACAGCTCCCCTCTCAGAGACCCAGTACTTC

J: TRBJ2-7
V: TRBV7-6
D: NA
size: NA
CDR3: CASSLGGVNYEQYF
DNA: TGTGCCAGCAGCTTAGGCGGGGTCAACTACGAGCAGTACTTC

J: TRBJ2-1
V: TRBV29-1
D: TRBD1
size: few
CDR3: CSVDGTGYNEQFF
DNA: TGCAGCGTTGACGGGACAGGCTACAATGAGCAGTTCTTC

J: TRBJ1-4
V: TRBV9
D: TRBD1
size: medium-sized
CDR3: CASSLGQGFTNEKLFF
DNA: TGTGCCAGCAGCCTGGGACAGGGGTTCACTAATGAAAAACTGTTTTTT

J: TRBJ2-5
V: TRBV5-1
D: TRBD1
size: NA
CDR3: CASSSQQGRETQYF
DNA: TGCGCCAGCAGCTCCCAACAGGGGAGAGAGACCCAGTACTTC

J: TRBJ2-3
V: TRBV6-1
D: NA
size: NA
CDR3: CASSENPGGSDTQYF
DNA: TGTGCCAGCAGTGAAAACCCGGGGGGCTCAGATACGCAGTATTTT

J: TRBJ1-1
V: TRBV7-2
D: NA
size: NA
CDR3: CASSWGLGHQNTEAFF
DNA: TGTGCCAGCAGCTGGGGTTTGGGACATCAGAACACTGAAGCTTTCTTT

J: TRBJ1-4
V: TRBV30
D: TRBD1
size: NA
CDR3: CAWGQGYIATNEKLFF
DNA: TGTGCCTGGGGACAGGGGTATATTGCAACTAATGAAAAACTGTTTTTT

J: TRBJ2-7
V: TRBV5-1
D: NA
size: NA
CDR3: CASSLEGGKWYEQYF
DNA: TGCGCCAGCAGCTTGGAAGGCGGGAAATGGTACGAGCAGTACTTC

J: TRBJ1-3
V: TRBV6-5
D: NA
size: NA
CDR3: CASSYGASSGNTIYF
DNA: TGTGCCAGCAGTTATGGGGCCTCCTCTGGAAACACCATATATTTT

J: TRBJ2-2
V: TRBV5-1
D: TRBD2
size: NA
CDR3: CASSLFPRSYLTAGANTGELFF
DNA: TGCGCCAGCAGCTTGTTTCCTCGTTCTTACTTGACAGCGGGGGCGAACACCGGGGAGCTGTTTTTT

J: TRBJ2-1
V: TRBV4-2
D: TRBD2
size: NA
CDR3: CASSQDATSGYNEQFF
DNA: TGTGCCAGCAGCCAAGACGCGACTAGCGGATACAATGAGCAGTTCTTC

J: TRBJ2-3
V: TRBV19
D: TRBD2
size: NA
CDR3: CASRAGGTDTQYF
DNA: TGTGCCAGTAGGGCGGGGGGCACAGATACGCAGTATTTT

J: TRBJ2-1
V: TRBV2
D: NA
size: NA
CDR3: CASSERWGWLFF
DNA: TGTGCCAGCAGTGAAAGGTGGGGCTGGTTGTTCTTC

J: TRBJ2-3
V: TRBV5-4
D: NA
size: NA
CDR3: CASGRKQGPTDTQYF
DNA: TGTGCCAGCGGACGTAAACAGGGCCCCACAGATACGCAGTATTTT

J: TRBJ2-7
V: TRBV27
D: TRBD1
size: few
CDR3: CASSSGQGPYEQYF
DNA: TGTGCCAGCAGTTCGGGACAGGGACCCTACGAGCAGTACTTC

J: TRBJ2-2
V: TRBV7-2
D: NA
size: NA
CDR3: CASSLWGRPGELFF
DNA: TGTGCCAGCAGCTTATGGGGGCGTCCCGGGGAGCTGTTTTTT

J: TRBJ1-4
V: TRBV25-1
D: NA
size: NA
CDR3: CASSDGGGEKLFF
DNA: TGTGCCAGCAGTGATGGCGGGGGGGAAAAACTGTTTTTT

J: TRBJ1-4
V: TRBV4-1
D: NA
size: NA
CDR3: CASSQRWLSPEGQKLFF
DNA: TGCGCCAGCAGCCAACGCTGGCTAAGTCCGGAGGGACAAAAACTGTTTTTT

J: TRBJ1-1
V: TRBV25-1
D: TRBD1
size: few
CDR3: CASSAIRGAEAFF
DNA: TGTGCCAGCAGTGCCATCAGGGGGGCTGAAGCTTTCTTT

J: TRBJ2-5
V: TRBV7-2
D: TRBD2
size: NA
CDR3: CASTLAGGGETQYF
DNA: TGTGCCAGCACCCTGGCGGGGGGTGGGGAGACCCAGTACTTC

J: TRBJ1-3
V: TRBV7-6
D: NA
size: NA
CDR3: CASSYSDSGNTIYF
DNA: TGTGCCAGCAGCTACAGTGACTCTGGAAACACCATATATTTT

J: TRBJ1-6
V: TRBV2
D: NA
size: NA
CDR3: CASEYRFNSPLHF
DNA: TGTGCCAGCGAGTACAGGTTTAATTCACCCCTCCACTTT

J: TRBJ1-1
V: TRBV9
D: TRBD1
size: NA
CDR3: CASSEGTGMNTEAFF
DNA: TGTGCCAGCAGCGAGGGGACAGGCATGAACACTGAAGCTTTCTTT

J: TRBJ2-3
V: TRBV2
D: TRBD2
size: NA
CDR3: CASGTSGGVGTDTQYF
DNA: TGTGCCAGCGGGACTAGCGGGGGGGTGGGCACAGATACGCAGTATTTT

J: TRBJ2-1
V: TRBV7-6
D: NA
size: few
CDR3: CASSLKLRRNEQFF
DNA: TGTGCCAGCAGCTTAAAGCTCCGCAGGAATGAGCAGTTCTTC

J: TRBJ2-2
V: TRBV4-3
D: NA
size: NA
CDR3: CASSQDWSNTGELFF
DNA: TGCGCCAGCAGCCAAGATTGGAGCAACACCGGGGAGCTGTTTTTT

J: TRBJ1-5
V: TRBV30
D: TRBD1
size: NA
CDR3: CAWSVGTGNQPQHF
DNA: TGTGCCTGGAGTGTCGGGACAGGTAATCAGCCCCAGCATTTT

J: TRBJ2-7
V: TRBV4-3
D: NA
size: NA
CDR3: CASSQNPFGDYEQYF
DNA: TGCGCCAGCAGCCAAAACCCCTTCGGGGACTACGAGCAGTACTTC

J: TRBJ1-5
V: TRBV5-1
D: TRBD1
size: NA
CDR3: CASSSGTGNQPQHF
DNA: TGCGCCAGCAGCTCCGGGACAGGGAATCAGCCCCAGCATTTT

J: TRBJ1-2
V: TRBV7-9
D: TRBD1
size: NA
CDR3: CASSSWTGMTNGYTF
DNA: TGTGCCAGCAGCTCCTGGACAGGGATGACGAATGGCTACACCTTC

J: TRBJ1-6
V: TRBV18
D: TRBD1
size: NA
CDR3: CASSPQRQGSSPLHF
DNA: TGTGCCAGCTCACCCCAAAGACAGGGTTCCTCACCCCTCCACTTT

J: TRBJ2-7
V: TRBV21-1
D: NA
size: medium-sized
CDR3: CASSKRSETSGYEQYF
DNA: TGTGCCAGCAGCAAGAGGTCTGAGACTAGCGGTTACGAGCAGTACTTC

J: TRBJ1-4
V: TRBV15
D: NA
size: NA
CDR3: CATIGGASEGEANEKLFF
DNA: TGTGCCACCATTGGGGGGGCCTCCGAGGGTGAGGCTAATGAAAAACTGTTTTTT

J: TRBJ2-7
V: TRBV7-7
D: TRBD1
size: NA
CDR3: CASSLGPGQGNEQYF
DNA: TGTGCCAGCAGCTTAGGACCAGGACAGGGAAACGAGCAGTACTTC

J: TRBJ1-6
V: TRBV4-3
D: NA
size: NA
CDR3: CASSRTGDSPLHF
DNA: TGCGCCAGCAGCCGCACAGGTGATTCACCCCTCCACTTT

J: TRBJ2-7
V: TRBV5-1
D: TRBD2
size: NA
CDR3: CASSLSGGGPYEQYF
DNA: TGCGCCAGCAGCTTAAGCGGGGGGGGTCCCTACGAGCAGTACTTC

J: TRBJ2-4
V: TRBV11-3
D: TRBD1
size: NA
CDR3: CASSPRDRISGKNIQYF
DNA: TGTGCCAGCAGCCCTCGGGACAGGATCTCAGGCAAAAACATTCAGTACTTC

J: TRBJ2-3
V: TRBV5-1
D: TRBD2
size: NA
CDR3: CASSLLNGGAWDTQYF
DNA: TGCGCCAGCAGCTTACTGAACGGGGGGGCCTGGGATACGCAGTATTTT

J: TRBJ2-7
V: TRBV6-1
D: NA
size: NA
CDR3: CASSEGAASSYEQYF
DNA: TGTGCCAGCAGTGAGGGGGCGGCTAGCTCCTACGAGCAGTACTTC

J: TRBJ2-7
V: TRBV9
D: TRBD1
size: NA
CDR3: CASSPTGQGIHEQYF
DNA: TGTGCCAGCAGCCCTACCGGACAGGGGATCCACGAGCAGTACTTC

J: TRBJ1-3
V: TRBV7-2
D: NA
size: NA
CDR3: CASSTRQVWDTIYF
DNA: TGTGCCAGCAGCACCCGACAGGTTTGGGACACCATATATTTT

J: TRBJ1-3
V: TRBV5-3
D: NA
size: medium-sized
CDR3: CARSSFRGSGNTIYF
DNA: TGTGCCAGAAGCTCCTTCAGGGGTTCTGGAAACACCATATATTTT

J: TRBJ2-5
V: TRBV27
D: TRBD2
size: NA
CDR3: CASRTLAGWNQETQYF
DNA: TGTGCCAGCAGAACACTAGCGGGATGGAATCAAGAGACCCAGTACTTC

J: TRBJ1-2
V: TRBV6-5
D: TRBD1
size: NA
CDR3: CASSYGQVYGYTF
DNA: TGTGCCAGCAGTTATGGACAGGTCTATGGCTACACCTTC

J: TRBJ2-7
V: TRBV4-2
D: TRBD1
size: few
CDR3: CASSLAGTAPYEQYF
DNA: TGTGCCAGCAGCCTCGCCGGGACAGCCCCCTACGAGCAGTACTTC

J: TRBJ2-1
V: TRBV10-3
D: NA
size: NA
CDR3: CASLKGRWGEQFF
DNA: TGTGCCAGCCTGAAGGGCCGCTGGGGCGAGCAGTTCTTC